Each of the 16 T cell receptor beta chains below was sequenced from the same sample in a study of blood T cell repertoires in COVID-19 (dated by TCRdb to about 2020). The library was built by means of the immunoSEQ multiplex PCR assay. TCRdb took this table from immuneACCESS and kept in-frame rearrangements with V and J called. Such tables lack part of the clones; where checked against another copy, unresolved V genes explain under half of the gap, and the rest is unexplained. Within this sample are about 170,000 clones, with roughly 70% of them counted one time only. The top ten clones comprise around 3% of the sample. Sequencing input: peripheral blood. Source of these receptors: an elderly woman with acute or convalescent COVID-19.

This sequence joins TRBV4-1 and TRBJ2-2; TRBD1 aligns across 8 bases. The CDR3 has 15 residues. Trimming cost V 5 bases and J 4 bases; bases outside gene matches: 6. Per the germline V gene, CDR1 is MGHRA and CDR2 is YSYEKL. CDR3 protein: CASSSTGEGTGELFF. For the CDR3, the DNA is TGCGCCAGCAGCTCGACAGGGGAAGGCACCGGGGAGCTGTTTTTT.

The J gene is TRBJ2-1, the V gene TRBV19; 16 nucleotides agree with TRBD2. The CDR3 contains 19 residues. J gave up 6 bases and V 4 bases, and 12 bases lay outside the gene matches. Germline assignment: CDR1 LNHDA and CDR2 SQIVND (reference sequence). CDR3 in amino acids: CASSTLSGTSGRAFNEQFF. As DNA, the CDR3 is TGTGCCAGTAGTACTTTATCCGGGACTAGCGGGAGGGCCTTCAATGAGCAGTTCTTC. The variable domain in full, with the rest retrieved from reference TRBV19 and TRBJ2-1, is DGGITQSPKYLFRKEGQNVTLSCEQNLNHDAMYWYRQDPGQGLRLIYYSQIVNDFQKGDIAEGYSVSREKKESFPLTVTSAQKNPTAFYLCASSTLSGTSGRAFNEQFFGPGTRLTVL.

The V gene is TRBV14, the J gene TRBJ2-2; possible D gene TRBD1, 5 bases. CDR1 SGHDN and CDR2 FVKESK come from the germline V gene. The V end lost 4 bases, the J end lost 2 bases, and 17 bases lay between the germline ends. This CDR3 is built from 17 residues. The CDR3 coding sequence is TGTGCCAGCAGCCCCTTCGCCATCGGACAAAACACCGGGGAGCTGTTTTTT. Translation gives CASSPFAIGQNTGELFF.

The chain recombines TRBV9 with TRBJ2-1; unclear D gene. Trimming removed 0 bases from V and 0 bases from J, with 10 bases in between. The V gene's germline CDR1 is SGDLS and CDR2 YYNGEE. The CDR3 is 16 amino acids. The CDR3 DNA follows: TGTGCCAGCAGCGTAGGAGCTCGGAGCTCCTACAATGAGCAGTTCTTC. It translates to CASSVGARSSYNEQFF.

This chain links TRBV3-1 (or the pseudogene TRBV3-2) with TRBJ2-5, with TRBD2 matching 14 bases. This CDR3 is 16 amino acids long. Losses at the gene ends were 6 bases for V and 4 bases for J; bases not matched to a gene: 7. Per the germline V gene, CDR1 is LGHDT and CDR2 is YNNKEL (reference sequence). Here the CDR3 reads CASSPTSGRGGETQYF. CDR3 nucleotide sequence: TGTGCCAGCAGTCCGACTAGCGGGAGGGGAGGAGAGACCCAGTACTTC.

This clone was seen only once. A read error may produce the germline difference seen at one junction end. The chain carries TRBV27 and TRBJ2-1, with D possibly matching TRBD2 (5 bases). Per germline, CDR1 MNHEY and CDR2 SMNVEV (reference sequence). The CDR3 sequence is 12 residues long. The CDR3 DNA reads as TGTGCCAGCAGTTTAAGCGGCCTCACCTGGATCTTC. The encoded protein is CASSLSGLTWIF.

The chain couples TRBV19 to TRBJ2-3, with 14 bases aligning to TRBD2. The CDR3 runs to 18 residues. Germline lookup yields CDR1 LNHDA and CDR2 SQIVND (reference sequence). J was trimmed by 3 bases and V by 4 bases; bases with no gene match: 9. CDR3 sequence: CASSTLGLAGDLTDTQYF. The DNA for the CDR3 is TGTGCCAGTAGTACATTGGGACTAGCGGGAGATTTAACAGATACGCAGTATTTT.

The chain combines TRBV2 with TRBJ1-5; maybe TRBD1 (6 bases). V gave up 2 bases and J gave up 4 bases, with 12 bases separating them. Germline lookup yields CDR1 SNHLY and CDR2 FYNNEI. CDR3 length: 15 residues. This CDR3 is CASSELSGVNQPQHF. The DNA of the CDR3 is TGTGCCAGCAGTGAACTGTCAGGGGTTAATCAGCCCCAGCATTTT.

The chain joins TRBV7-8 to TRBJ2-1; TRBD2 matches at 7 bases. CDR1 is SGHVS and CDR2 is FQNEAQ in the germline V gene. Losses at the gene ends were 0 bases for V and 7 bases for J; bases not matched to a gene: 9. The CDR3 covers 16 residues. Here the CDR3 DNA reads TGTGCCAGCAGCTTAGCTTCCGCGGGAGTGTATAATGAGCAGTTCTTC. This sequence encodes CASSLASAGVYNEQFF.

The chain couples TRBV5-4 to TRBJ1-1, with TRBD1 identical over 7 bases. The V and J ends lost 3 bases and 8 bases, in that order; junction bases with no gene match: 7. Germline loops: CDR1 SGHNT, CDR2 YYREEE (reference sequence). This CDR3 has 13 residues. In DNA, the CDR3 is TGTGCCAGCAGCTCGGACCGACAGGGAGAAGCTTTCTTT. Translation: CASSSDRQGEAFF.

The J gene is TRBJ2-7, the V gene TRBV5-1; D remains unclear. Between the trimmed V and J ends, which lost 1 base and 9 bases, there was a span of 14 bases. Per the germline V gene, CDR1 is SGHRS and CDR2 is YFSETQ. CDR3 length: 13 residues. Here the CDR3 reads CASSLMSTVVQYF. For the CDR3, the DNA is TGCGCCAGCAGCTTGATGTCCACGGTCGTGCAGTACTTC.

This chain uses TRBV6-1 with TRBJ1-5, with D tentatively TRBD1 (6 bases). The CDR3 is 16 amino acids. Trimming stripped 4 bases from V and 0 bases from J, with 13 bases between. Per the germline V gene, CDR1 is MNHNS and CDR2 is SASEGT. The CDR3, as DNA: TGTGCCAGCAGTGCGCGAGGACAGTTTAGCAATCAGCCCCAGCATTTT. Translation gives CASSARGQFSNQPQHF.

This clone came up a few times. The V call is TRBV19, the J call TRBJ2-3; D possibly corresponds to TRBD1 (5 bases). The CDR3 is 14 residues long. In germline, CDR1 is LNHDA, CDR2 SQIVND (reference sequence). The V end was cut by 6 bases, the J end by 2 bases, with 12 bases between. The CDR3 sequence: CASRKGLNTDTQYF. CDR3 DNA sequence: TGTGCCAGTAGGAAGGGGCTTAACACAGATACGCAGTATTTT. The entire variable domain, with the rest obtained from reference TRBV19 and TRBJ2-3, is as follows: DGGITQSPKYLFRKEGQNVTLSCEQNLNHDAMYWYRQDPGQGLRLIYYSQIVNDFQKGDIAEGYSVSREKKESFPLTVTSAQKNPTAFYLCASRKGLNTDTQYFGPGTRLTVL.

V usage is TRBV15 and J usage is TRBJ1-4; 8 bases match TRBD1. Germline CDR1 is LNHNV and CDR2 is YYDKDF (reference sequence). The CDR3 spans 14 residues. The V segment lost 3 bases and the J segment 8 bases; nucleotides outside the gene matches: 5. The CDR3 nucleotides read TGTGCCACCAGCAGGGACAGGGTTAACGAAAAACTGTTTTTT. This encodes CATSRDRVNEKLFF.

This sequence joins TRBV2 and TRBJ2-2; 12 bases map to TRBD1. Germline CDR1 is SNHLY and CDR2 is FYNNEI. This CDR3 region has 15 residues. J gave up 6 bases and V 6 bases, and 5 bases lay outside the gene matches. CDR3 in DNA: TGTGCCAGCAGGGGGACAGGGGGCTCCCCCGGGGAGCTGTTTTTT. Its translation is CASRGTGGSPGELFF.

The V and J genes are TRBV3-1 (or the pseudogene TRBV3-2) and TRBJ2-3; 8 bases match TRBD2. The CDR3 totals 16 residues. The junction had 5 bases not matched to a gene; V was cut back by 1 base and J by 2 bases. Germline V gene sequence: CDR1 LGHDT, CDR2 YNNKEL (reference sequence). The CDR3 protein is CASSQAGGWSTDTQYF. The CDR3 nucleotides read TGTGCCAGCAGCCAAGCGGGAGGGTGGTCCACAGATACGCAGTATTTT.